The present T cell receptor (beta chain) was sequenced within a study of cytomegalovirus exposure and HLA in healthy donors. Primers for the PCR totalled 60 Vbeta and 13 Jbeta. TCRdb's copy holds only in-frame clones and misses some; the assay was immunoSEQ multiplex PCR. Among 69,000 or so clones, under 85% were seen once, and the ten largest hold 11%. The specimen sequenced was PBMCs. The source of this sequence is a woman aged 55-75 years in good health and CMV-seropositive.

CDR3 loop: CASSMMEGAGDQYF. The CDR3 DNA sequence: TGTGCCAGTAGTATGATGGAGGGAGCGGGGGACCAGTACTTC. The chain uses TRBV19 and TRBJ2-5; 8 bases agree with TRBD2. The J segment lost 10 bases and the V segment lost 3 bases, leaving 10 bases of the junction unmatched. This CDR3 contains 14 residues. CDR1 is LNHDA and CDR2 is SQIVND in the germline V gene (reference sequence).